This T cell receptor (beta chain) was observed in a study of molecular identifiers for immune sequencing clone quantification. Background on the study: Across replicate runs, RNA obtained from around 18,000 or 91,000 naive CD8 cells was divided into five, with four undergoing sequencing.

When naive CD8 T cells were sorted, they were gated as CD8+CD4-CCR7+CD45RA+. TCRdb itself ran the PCR reads through MiXCR, one entry per CDR3 protein. This table has about 510,000 distinct CDR3 sequences, 20% to 25% appearing once. This clonotype was found a few times. This CDR3 is built from 15 residues. The V gene end was trimmed by 5 bases and the J gene end by 4 bases; junction bases not matched to a gene: 5. The germline CDR1 and CDR2 sequences are LNHDA and SQIVND (reference sequence). This clonotype was sampled from a human donor in good health. Some libraries in this study had Jurkat cell RNA spiked in. Material: naive CD8+ T cells from blood, with Jurkat cell RNA spiked in. Specified subset: FACS-sorted CD8+CD4-CCR7+CD45RA+ naive T cells. The chain recombines TRBV19 with TRBJ2-1; TRBD2 agrees at 10 bases. The CDR3 spells CASSVGTSEYNEQFF. CDR3 in DNA: TGTGCCAGTAGTGTCGGGACTAGCGAGTACAATGAGCAGTTCTTC.